Presented here are 18 T cell receptor beta chains from one specimen sequenced in a study of beta chain features in type 1 diabetes. Reverse transcription of all isolated RNA meant that expressed TCRB transcripts were sequenced. Only in-frame clones appear in the TCRdb table, and some are missing; sequencing was by immunoSEQ multiplex PCR. The sample consists of over 650,000 clones, about 14% of them appearing once. Findings and caveats of the study: Patients with Type 1 diabetes showed moderately but significantly shorter TCRB CDR3s in all four CD4+ subsets.

Their recognized antigens are unknown. The sequenced sample was naive CD4+ T cells from blood. The origin of the receptors is a man between 18 and 35 years old with type 1 diabetes.

The sample holds a few counts of this clone. V usage is TRBV13 and J usage is TRBJ2-7; 10 nucleotides match TRBD1. Looked up from germline, CDR1 is PRHDT and CDR2 is FYEKMQ (reference sequence). There are 15 residues in the CDR3. Unmatched junction bases numbered 8, after V lost 5 bases and J lost 4 bases. The CDR3 nucleotides read TGTGCCAGCAGCACCCGACAGGGGGCAGGATACGAGCAGTACTTC. Translated: CASSTRQGAGYEQYF.

The rearrangement joins TRBV5-1 to TRBJ2-7; perhaps TRBD2 as D (6 bases). Germline V lookup: CDR1 SGHRS, CDR2 YFSETQ. The CDR3 length is 14 residues. V lost 3 bases to trimming and J lost 7 bases, with 17 bases between them. CDR3 region: CASSSTGLAREQYF. The CDR3 nucleotides are TGCGCCAGCAGCTCCACGGGACTGGCTCGGGAGCAGTACTTC.

This clone came up a few times. This chain joins TRBV5-4 and TRBJ2-6; D remains ambiguous. The CDR3 is 15 amino acids. Per the germline V gene, CDR1 is SGHNT and CDR2 is YYREEE (reference sequence). Trimming took 4 bases from V and 4 from J, leaving 12 bases between them. The CDR3 sequence is CASSRHSPGANVLTF. In DNA form, the CDR3 reads TGTGCCAGCAGCCGACATTCTCCAGGGGCCAACGTCCTGACTTTC.

In the case of this clone: Other DNA variants within this sample encode the same CDR3. The chain recombines TRBV7-2 with TRBJ2-1; no clear D. CDR3 length: 14 residues. Looked up from germline, CDR1 is SGHTA and CDR2 is FQGNSA. Trimming left V 1 base short and J 3 bases short, with 7 bases between. This CDR3 is CASSLESSYNEQFF. CDR3 sequence (DNA): TGTGCCAGCAGCTTAGAAAGCAGCTACAATGAGCAGTTCTTC.

The rearrangement uses TRBV13 and TRBJ1-4; D is perhaps TRBD1 (5 bases). The V end was cut by 3 bases, the J end by 6 bases, with 23 bases between. The CDR3 extends over 18 amino acids. In germline, CDR1 is PRHDT, CDR2 FYEKMQ (reference sequence). The CDR3, as DNA: TGTGCCAGCAGCTTTATGAGGGGTGATGACGCGGATGATGAAAAACTGTTTTTT. This encodes CASSFMRGDDADDEKLFF.

This clone was counted a few times. CDR3 residues: CARSCIPGQGTNEQFF. In DNA, the CDR3 is TGTGCCAGAAGCTGTATCCCCGGACAGGGGACGAATGAGCAGTTCTTC. The chain is built from TRBV5-3 and TRBJ2-1, with 9 bases matching TRBD1. TRBV5-3 counts as an open reading frame of uncertain function. The CDR3 runs 16 residues. V dropped 3 bases and J dropped 7; count of bases not matched to a gene: 11.

The chain links TRBV13 to TRBJ1-1; D gene unclear. The CDR3 covers 15 residues. The germline gives CDR1 PRHDT, CDR2 FYEKMQ (reference sequence). Trimming took off 1 base at V and 0 bases at J, with 9 bases between the two ends. The CDR3 loop is CASSLVPGMNTEAFF. The CDR3 DNA reads as TGTGCCAGCAGCTTAGTTCCAGGTATGAACACTGAAGCTTTCTTT.

V usage is TRBV9 and J usage is TRBJ2-1; 11 bases match TRBD2. This CDR3 is 16 amino acids long. V was clipped by 5 bases and J by 0 bases; unmatched bases: 4. Germline V gene data show CDR1 as SGDLS and CDR2 as YYNGEE. The CDR3 DNA is TGTGCCAGCAGACTAGCGGGAGACCCCTCCTACAATGAGCAGTTCTTC. Its protein product is CASRLAGDPSYNEQFF.

This clone has a handful of counts. The chain carries TRBV5-4 and TRBJ2-5; D might be TRBD2 (6 bases). Trimming pared 5 bases from V and 1 base from J, leaving 12 bases between. This CDR3 is built from 14 residues. Germline assignment: CDR1 SGHNT and CDR2 YYREEE (reference sequence). As DNA, the CDR3 is TGTGCCAGCAGGGAGGGACTGGGCCAAGAGACCCAGTACTTC. Translating it yields CASREGLGQETQYF.

This chain uses TRBV30 with TRBJ2-1; 11 bases fit TRBD1. After removal of 2 bases from V and 0 bases from J, the junction contained 21 bases not matched to a gene. The germline V gene encodes CDR1 GTSNPN and CDR2 SVGIG (reference sequence). The CDR3 loop spans 22 amino acids. This chain's CDR3 is CAWSYRGLPHVGTGGSYNEQFF. The CDR3 DNA follows: TGTGCCTGGAGTTATCGAGGCCTACCCCATGTGGGGACAGGGGGCTCCTACAATGAGCAGTTCTTC.

The chain has TRBV7-9 and TRBJ1-1; D is unresolved. This CDR3 has 13 amino acids. Deletions cut 1 base from V and 1 base from J, with 4 bases between. Germline V gives CDR1 SEHNR, CDR2 FQNEAQ (reference sequence). The CDR3 nucleotides are TGTGCCAGCAGCTTAGTGGGGAACACTGAAGCTTTCTTT. This sequence encodes CASSLVGNTEAFF.

This clone was seen a handful of times. This sequence joins TRBV4-3 and TRBJ2-4, with 7 bases identical to TRBD1. CDR1 is LGHNA, CDR2 YSLEER, per germline. V shed 0 bases and J 6 bases; nucleotides not matched to a gene: 11. The CDR3 consists of 17 residues. The CDR3 protein is CASSQDLYGTVLNIQYF. CDR3 DNA: TGCGCCAGCAGCCAAGATCTTTACGGGACAGTCCTAAACATTCAGTACTTC.

The CDR3 spells CASSDPLGTANTEAFF. CDR3 nucleotide sequence: TGTGCCAGCAGCGACCCATTAGGGACAGCAAACACTGAAGCTTTCTTT. V is TRBV2 and J is TRBJ1-1, with 7 positions matching TRBD1. Losses at the gene ends were 6 bases for V and 2 bases for J; bases not matched to a gene: 12. The CDR3 sequence is 16 residues long. The germline V gene has CDR1 SNHLY and CDR2 FYNNEI. Looking up the rest from reference TRBV2 and TRBJ1-1 gives the full variable domain: EPEVTQTPSHQVTQMGQEVILRCVPISNHLYFYWYRQILGQKVEFLVSFYNNEISEKSEIFDDQFSVERPDGSNFTLKIRSTKLEDSAMYFCASSDPLGTANTEAFFGQGTRLTVV.

The gene calls are TRBV18 and TRBJ2-5; TRBD2 is a possible D gene (5 bases). The length of the CDR3 is 13 residues. Germline CDR1 and CDR2: KGHSH and LQKENI. V shed 6 bases and J shed 4 bases, with 12 bases lying between them. The CDR3 sequence is CASSQQSGETQYF. The DNA for the CDR3 is TGTGCCAGCTCCCAACAGAGCGGAGAGACCCAGTACTTC.

The rearrangement uses TRBV5-1 and TRBJ2-1; TRBD2 aligns across 8 bases. The CDR3 totals 13 residues. Germline CDR1 SGHRS, CDR2 YFSETQ. Trimming took 0 bases from V and 9 from J; bases not matched to a gene: 2. The CDR3 region has the DNA TGCGCCAGCAGCTTGGTAGCGGGACCTGAGCAGTTCTTC. Amino acid sequence: CASSLVAGPEQFF.

The J gene is TRBJ2-3, the V gene TRBV7-2; D not resolved. The V end lost 5 bases, the J end lost 0 bases, and 12 bases lay between the germline ends. Germline V gene lookup returns CDR1 SGHTA and CDR2 FQGNSA. The CDR3 covers 15 residues. CDR3 bases: TGTGCCAGCAGCCCCCGGACGGAAAGCACAGATACGCAGTATTTT. It is translated as CASSPRTESTDTQYF.

This chain links TRBV15 with TRBJ2-3; weak D call: TRBD2 (5 bases). The CDR3 contains 14 residues. V was cut by 9 bases and J by 5 bases, with 18 bases left in between. Germline V gene sequence: CDR1 LNHNV, CDR2 YYDKDF (reference sequence). CDR3 in DNA: TGTGCCACACGTCCGGGGTCCTTTCGAGATACGCAGTATTTT. It translates to CATRPGSFRDTQYF.

A few counts support this clone. The chain couples TRBV5-6 to TRBJ1-2; TRBD1 aligns across 7 bases. CDR3 size: 12 residues. Trimming removed 4 bases from V and 7 bases from J; junction bases left unmatched: 4. Germline values: CDR1 SGHDT, CDR2 YYEEEE. This chain's CDR3 is CASSLTGFGYTF. The CDR3 DNA sequence: TGTGCCAGCAGCCTGACAGGGTTTGGCTACACCTTC.